What follows are 7 T cell receptor beta chains derived from one specimen sequenced in a study of cytomegalovirus exposure and HLA in healthy donors (dated by TCRdb to about 2017). Library method: the immunoSEQ multiplex PCR assay. A mixture of 60 forward primers for TCR Vbeta segments and 13 reverse primers for TCR Jbeta segments was used in the multiplex PCR. TCRdb mirrors the immuneACCESS table, restricted to in-frame sequences. Some clones are absent from its copies; in checked studies, under half trace to an unresolved V gene, and the reason for the others is unknown. Recorded for this sample are 150,000 to 200,000 clones; approximately 80% of them occurred a single time. About 4.3% of the sample lies in the top ten. Sequencing was carried out using PBMCs. These receptors originate from a woman between 45 and 60 years old in good health and CMV-seropositive.

V gene TRBV28 combines with J gene TRBJ1-4; D unresolved. V lost 4 bases to trimming and J lost 8 bases, with 2 bases between them. Germline lookup yields CDR1 MDHEN and CDR2 SYDVKM. CDR3 length: 10 residues. In nucleotides, the CDR3 is TGTGCCAGCAGTTCGGAAAAACTGTTTTTT. It encodes CASSSEKLFF. Together with reference TRBV28 and TRBJ1-4, the CDR3 gives the full variable domain: DVKVTQSSRYLVKRTGEKVFLECVQDMDHENMFWYRQDPGLGLRLIYFSYDVKMKEKGDIPEGYSVSREKKERFSLILESASTNQTSMYLCASSSEKLFFGSGTQLSVL.

The chain carries TRBV7-8 and TRBJ1-1, with D possibly matching TRBD1 (6 bases). The CDR3 runs 14 residues. CDR1 is SGHVS, CDR2 FQNEAQ, per germline. V lost 1 base and J 6 bases, leaving 12 bases between the germline ends. The CDR3, as DNA: TGTGCCAGCAGCTTAGGTGTAGGGGGAGCTGAAGCTTTCTTT. Residues: CASSLGVGGAEAFF.

The chain employs TRBV7-3 and TRBJ2-2, with TRBD2 matching 8 bases. The CDR3 loop spans 15 amino acids. CDR1 and CDR2 from the germline V gene are SGHTA and FQGTGA. The J segment lost 8 bases and the V segment lost 5 bases, leaving 10 bases of the junction unmatched. The CDR3: CASSPTGSGIGELFF. The CDR3 coding sequence is TGTGCCAGCAGCCCTACGGGTAGCGGGATAGGGGAGCTGTTTTTT.

V is TRBV6-1 and J is TRBJ1-2, with D unresolved. The CDR3 is made up of 13 amino acids. V lost 5 bases to trimming and J lost 1 base, with 8 bases between them. Germline CDR1 is MNHNS and CDR2 is SASEGT. For the CDR3, the DNA is TGTGCCAGCAGTTTACAAGTTAACTATGGCTACACCTTC. This encodes CASSLQVNYGYTF.

The chain recombines TRBV14 with TRBJ1-1; 11 nucleotides line up with TRBD1. Germline lookup yields CDR1 SGHDN and CDR2 FVKESK. CDR3 length equals 18 residues. With V trimmed by 0 bases and J by 3 bases, 9 bases remained unmatched. CDR3 sequence (DNA): TGTGCCAGCAGCCAAGATCCGGGACAGGGGGAATGGTACACTGAAGCTTTCTTT. Protein: CASSQDPGQGEWYTEAFF.

This chain joins TRBV19 and TRBJ1-1; TRBD1 agrees at 7 bases. The V segment lost 6 bases and the J segment 0 bases; nucleotides outside the gene matches: 4. The CDR3 is 14 amino acids. Germline-derived CDR1 and CDR2 are LNHDA and SQIVND (reference sequence). CDR3 nucleotides: TGTGCCAGTAGCGAGGGACAGATGAACACTGAAGCTTTCTTT. Residues: CASSEGQMNTEAFF.

This clone was counted a single time. One junction end disagrees with the germline gene, perhaps due to a read error. The V call is TRBV9, the J call TRBJ1-1, with D unresolved. The CDR3 loop spans 15 amino acids. Per germline, CDR1 SGDLS and CDR2 YYNGEE. The chain's CDR3 is CVSSVLETGGTEAFF. The CDR3 DNA sequence: TGTGTCAGCAGCGTCCTTGAGACGGGTGGCACTGAAGCTTTCTTT.